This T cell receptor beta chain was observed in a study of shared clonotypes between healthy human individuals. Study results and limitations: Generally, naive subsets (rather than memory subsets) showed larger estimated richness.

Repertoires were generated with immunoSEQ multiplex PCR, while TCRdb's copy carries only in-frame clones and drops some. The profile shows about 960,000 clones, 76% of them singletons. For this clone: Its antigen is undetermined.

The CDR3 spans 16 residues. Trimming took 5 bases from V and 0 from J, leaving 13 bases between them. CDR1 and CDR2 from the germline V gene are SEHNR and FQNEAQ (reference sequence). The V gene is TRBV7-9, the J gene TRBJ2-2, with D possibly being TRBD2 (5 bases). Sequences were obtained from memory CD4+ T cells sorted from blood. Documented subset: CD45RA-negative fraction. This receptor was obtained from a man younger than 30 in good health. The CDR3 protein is CASSAAGISNTGELFF. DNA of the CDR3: TGTGCCAGCAGCGCGGCCGGGATCTCGAACACCGGGGAGCTGTTTTTT.